The 29 T cell receptor beta chains given below trace back to one sample, sequenced in a study of beta chain features in type 1 diabetes. The authors reverse transcribed all of the isolated RNA, so sequencing captured expressed TCRB transcripts. Clones were read by immunoSEQ multiplex PCR, and TCRdb kept only the in-frame ones, dropping some. The profile shows hundreds of thousands of clones, about an eighth of them singletons. The material sequenced was naive CD4+ T cells from blood. The receptors derive from a woman between 18 and 29 years old in good health.

V is TRBV4-1 and J is TRBJ2-5; D unclear. Looked up from germline, CDR1 is MGHRA and CDR2 is YSYEKL. Deletions cut 1 base from V and 5 bases from J, with 8 bases between. This CDR3 region has 13 residues. CDR3 in amino acids: CASSQVLSETQYF. DNA for the CDR3: TGCGCCAGCAGCCAAGTTCTTTCCGAGACCCAGTACTTC.

This clone was seen only a few times. The chain carries TRBV7-2 and TRBJ2-4; D may correspond to TRBD1 or TRBD2 (5 bases each). This CDR3 is 16 amino acids long. The V gene's germline CDR1 is SGHTA and CDR2 FQGNSA. V was trimmed by 5 bases and J by 5 bases, leaving 19 bases between them. In DNA, the CDR3 is TGTGCCAGCAGCCGAGGGACCACTGGGGCACAAAACATTCAGTACTTC. It codes for CASSRGTTGAQNIQYF.

V usage is TRBV13 and J usage is TRBJ2-3; 8 bases line up with TRBD2. This CDR3 has 16 residues. Trimming at V came to 0 bases and at J to 0 bases, leaving 2 bases not matched to a gene. CDR1 is PRHDT and CDR2 is FYEKMQ in the germline V gene (reference sequence). The CDR3 is CASSLGSGASTDTQYF. DNA of the CDR3: TGTGCCAGCAGCTTAGGTAGCGGGGCCAGCACAGATACGCAGTATTTT. The full variable domain, rest sourced from reference TRBV13 and TRBJ2-3, is AAGVIQSPRHLIKEKRETATLKCYPIPRHDTVYWYQQGPGQDPQFLISFYEKMQSDKGSIPDRFSAQQFSDYHSELNMSSLELGDSALYFCASSLGSGASTDTQYFGPGTRLTVL.

This clone was seen a handful of times. The V and J genes are TRBV4-1 and TRBJ2-5; tentative D call: TRBD1 (6 bases). Trimming stripped 4 bases from V and 1 base from J, with 13 bases between. Germline lookup yields CDR1 MGHRA and CDR2 YSYEKL. The CDR3 spans 15 residues. The CDR3 DNA is TGCGCCAGCAGCCCAAGCCAGGGGACCCAAGAGACCCAGTACTTC. The encoded protein is CASSPSQGTQETQYF.

The chain combines TRBV5-4 with TRBJ2-4; 11 bases are a match to TRBD2. Per the germline V gene, CDR1 is SGHNT and CDR2 is YYREEE (reference sequence). J gave up 6 bases and V 4 bases, and 12 bases lay outside the gene matches. The CDR3 is 17 amino acids. CDR3 in amino acids: CASSTTSGRMRRNIQYF. In DNA, the CDR3 is TGTGCCAGCAGCACCACTAGCGGGAGAATGCGGCGAAACATTCAGTACTTC.

This clone was seen only a few times. The chain combines TRBV6-6 with TRBJ1-5; D is undetermined. The V end was cut by 5 bases, the J end by 2 bases, with 16 bases between. CDR1 and CDR2 (germline): MNHNY, SVGAGI (reference sequence). The CDR3 runs 16 residues. The DNA of the CDR3 is TGTGCCAGCAGTCTTAAGGGAGATGAGCGCAATCAGCCCCAGCATTTT. Protein: CASSLKGDERNQPQHF.

This clone has a handful of counts. The V and J genes are TRBV18 and TRBJ1-2, with 7 bases that match TRBD1. Germline loops: CDR1 KGHSH, CDR2 LQKENI. CDR3 length: 15 residues. Trimming cost V 2 bases and J 4 bases; bases outside gene matches: 7. The CDR3 nucleotides are TGTGCCAGCTCACCAATGACAGGGAAACCCTATGGCTACACCTTC. It is translated as CASSPMTGKPYGYTF.

This rearrangement joins TRBV10-2 to TRBJ2-1, with D perhaps matching TRBD2 (6 bases). Germline CDR1 reads WSHSY; CDR2 reads SAAADI. This CDR3 is 14 amino acids long. Trimming took off 6 bases at V and 0 bases at J, with 9 bases between the two ends. CDR3 residues: CASRAGSSYNEQFF. The CDR3 nucleotides read TGCGCCAGCAGGGCCGGGAGCTCCTACAATGAGCAGTTCTTC.

This clone has more than one count but fewer than ten. The rearrangement joins TRBV6-5 to TRBJ2-7; maybe TRBD1 (6 bases). Trimming removed 6 bases from V and 9 bases from J, with 21 bases in between. The CDR3 consists of 14 residues. Germline values: CDR1 MNHEY, CDR2 SVGAGI. CDR3 region: CASRVLDRSGGQYF. The CDR3 nucleotides are TGTGCCAGCAGAGTCCTCGACAGGAGTGGGGGGCAGTACTTC.

This clone was counted a few times. The V and J genes are TRBV13 and TRBJ1-1, with 7 bases fitting TRBD1. Germline V gene lookup returns CDR1 PRHDT and CDR2 FYEKMQ (reference sequence). The CDR3 has 15 amino acids. Germline trimming cut 1 base from V and 1 base from J; bases unmatched to any gene: 3. The CDR3 loop is CASSLAGTANTEAFF. CDR3 nucleotides: TGTGCCAGCAGCTTAGCCGGGACAGCGAACACTGAAGCTTTCTTT.

This clone has only a few counts. The chain employs TRBV29-1 and TRBJ2-1, with a weak D call TRBD2 (6 bases). This CDR3 has 14 amino acids. Per germline, CDR1 SQVTM and CDR2 ANQGSEA. V was cut by 7 bases and J by 10 bases, with 23 bases left in between. The chain's CDR3 is CSGGRDSRSSEQFF. The CDR3 DNA follows: TGCAGCGGTGGCCGGGACTCCCGCTCCAGCGAGCAGTTCTTC.

The chain is built from TRBV5-1 and TRBJ2-1; D is possibly TRBD2 (6 bases). The V gene's germline CDR1 is SGHRS and CDR2 YFSETQ. Trimming took off 2 bases at V and 2 bases at J, with 11 bases between the two ends. The CDR3 is made up of 15 amino acids. The CDR3 sequence: CASSFGLATYNEQFF. The CDR3 nucleotides read TGCGCCAGCAGCTTCGGGCTAGCGACCTACAATGAGCAGTTCTTC.

This clone was seen a few times. This sequence joins TRBV20-1 and TRBJ1-2; D call uncertain. The V gene lost 7 bases and the J gene lost 4 bases, with 10 bases spanning the gap. Germline CDR1 DFQATT, CDR2 SNEGSKA (reference sequence). The CDR3 is made up of 11 amino acids. The DNA of the CDR3 is TGCAGTGTCGCGCGTCGCTATGGCTACACCTTC. Translating it yields CSVARRYGYTF.

V gene TRBV25-1 combines with J gene TRBJ2-5; D gene unclear. The CDR3 length is 12 residues. Trimming removed 9 bases from V and 7 bases from J, with 15 bases in between. In germline, CDR1 is MGHDK, CDR2 SYGVNS. CDR3 protein: CASKTQSGTQYF. In nucleotides, the CDR3 is TGTGCCAGTAAAACTCAGTCGGGGACCCAGTACTTC.

This clone was observed a few times. J is TRBJ1-1 and V is TRBV13; D gene unclear. Per germline, CDR1 PRHDT and CDR2 FYEKMQ (reference sequence). Trimming cost V 5 bases and J 13 bases, with 20 bases left between them. The CDR3 is made up of 13 amino acids. The CDR3 sequence: CASSPTDSGDVFF. The CDR3 nucleotides are TGTGCCAGCAGCCCTACTGACTCGGGTGACGTTTTCTTT. The variable domain in full, with the rest retrieved from reference TRBV13 and TRBJ1-1, is AAGVIQSPRHLIKEKRETATLKCYPIPRHDTVYWYQQGPGQDPQFLISFYEKMQSDKGSIPDRFSAQQFSDYHSELNMSSLELGDSALYFCASSPTDSGDVFFGQGTRLTVV.

The rearrangement links TRBV10-3 to TRBJ2-7; D is uncertain. CDR3 length: 13 residues. Germline V lookup: CDR1 ENHRY, CDR2 SYGVKD. The V end was cut by 6 bases, the J end by 4 bases, with 13 bases between. The CDR3 loop reads CAISPDTYYEQYV. CDR3 DNA sequence: TGTGCCATCAGCCCAGACACGTATTACGAGCAGTACGTC.

This clone was found a few times. This sequence joins TRBV30 and TRBJ2-7; possible D gene TRBD2, 6 bases. The CDR3 spans 12 residues. The germline V gene has CDR1 GTSNPN and CDR2 SVGIG (reference sequence). Between the trimmed V and J ends, which lost 3 bases and 2 bases, there was a span of 8 bases. CDR3 nucleotides: TGTGCCTGGAGCGGGAGCCCCTACGAGCAGTACTTC. It is translated as CAWSGSPYEQYF.

This clone appeared a few times. The chain carries TRBV7-2 and TRBJ2-5, with TRBD2 matching 10 bases. Germline values: CDR1 SGHTA, CDR2 FQGNSA. Losses at the gene ends were 2 bases for V and 5 bases for J; bases not matched to a gene: 5. The CDR3 runs 15 residues. As DNA, the CDR3 is TGTGCCAGCAGCTTATCTAGCGGGAGAGAGGAGACCCAGTACTTC. Protein product: CASSLSSGREETQYF. Combining the CDR3 with reference TRBV7-2 and TRBJ2-5 gives the whole variable domain GAGVSQSPSNKVTEKGKDVELRCDPISGHTALYWYRQSLGQGLEFLIYFQGNSAPDKSGLPSDRFSAERTGGSVSTLTIQRTQQEDSAVYLCASSLSSGREETQYFGPGTRLLVL.

This clone appeared a few times. The V and J genes are TRBV7-9 and TRBJ2-3, with D possibly matching TRBD2 (6 bases). Germline CDR1 reads SEHNR; CDR2 reads FQNEAQ (reference sequence). This CDR3 is built from 15 residues. Trimming stripped 1 base from V and 4 bases from J, with 12 bases between. The CDR3 loop reads CASSLDVWRADTQYF. In DNA form, the CDR3 reads TGTGCCAGCAGCTTAGACGTCTGGAGGGCAGATACGCAGTATTTT.

In the case of this clone: The germline gene is not matched at one end of the junction; a read error may be the cause. The J gene is TRBJ2-4, the V gene TRBV7-9, with TRBD2 as a possible D gene (6 bases). Germline lookup yields CDR1 SEHNR and CDR2 FQNEAQ (reference sequence). CDR3 length: 9 residues. The CDR3 sequence: CASSQEGGF. The CDR3 nucleotides read TGTGCCAGCAGCCAAGAAGGAGGGTTC.

The sample holds a few counts of this clone. This sample also contains other DNA sequences that code for the same CDR3. The chain combines TRBV25-1 with TRBJ2-3; unclear D gene. V dropped 1 base and J dropped 2 bases, with 1 base sitting between them. The germline V gene has CDR1 MGHDK and CDR2 SYGVNS. This CDR3 is built from 12 residues. CDR3 sequence (DNA): TGTGCCAGCAGTGAATCCACAGATACGCAGTATTTT. Translating gives CASSESTDTQYF. The variable domain in full, completed from reference TRBV25-1 and TRBJ2-3, reads EADIYQTPRYLVIGTGKKITLECSQTMGHDKMYWYQQDPGMELHLIHYSYGVNSTEKGDLSSESTVSRIRTEHFPLTLESARPSHTSQYLCASSESTDTQYFGPGTRLTVL.

This clone was counted between two and nine times. This rearrangement joins TRBV7-3 to TRBJ2-3; D remains unclear. CDR1 is SGHTA and CDR2 is FQGTGA in the germline V gene. CDR3 length: 15 residues. Trimming left V 5 bases short and J 5 bases short, with 17 bases between. DNA for the CDR3: TGTGCCAGCAGCCCGGACGGGCCCCCCGAAGATACGCAGTATTTT. Protein sequence: CASSPDGPPEDTQYF.

This clone was counted a few times. CDR3 sequence reads: CSVRAGAYEQYF. The CDR3 coding sequence is TGCAGCGTGCGAGCGGGGGCCTACGAGCAGTACTTC. The V gene is TRBV29-1, the J gene TRBJ2-5; TRBD2 aligns across 8 bases. The better agreement between TRBJ2-7 and the DNA end casts doubt on the J call. Germline loops: CDR1 SQVTM, CDR2 ANQGSEA. This CDR3 region has 12 residues.

Regarding this clone: Other nucleotide sequences from this sample produce the same CDR3. The gene calls are TRBV29-1 and TRBJ1-2; D gene uncertain. Germline values: CDR1 SQVTM, CDR2 ANQGSEA. The CDR3 runs to 10 residues. The ends were cut back, 3 bases at V and 6 bases at J, with 5 bases in the middle. The CDR3 is CSVDRDGYTF. For the CDR3, the DNA is TGCAGCGTTGACCGTGATGGCTACACCTTC.

This sequence joins TRBV28 and TRBJ2-2, with D maybe TRBD2 (6 bases). The germline CDR1 and CDR2 sequences are MDHEN and SYDVKM. With 3 bases removed from V and 4 bases from J, the gap between germline ends came to 15 bases. The CDR3 has 16 residues. The CDR3: CASSFGWEVSTGELFF. CDR3 DNA sequence: TGTGCCAGCAGTTTCGGCTGGGAGGTCAGCACCGGGGAGCTGTTTTTT. The full variable domain, its missing parts supplied by reference TRBV28 and TRBJ2-2, is DVKVTQSSRYLVKRTGEKVFLECVQDMDHENMFWYRQDPGLGLRLIYFSYDVKMKEKGDIPEGYSVSREKKERFSLILESASTNQTSMYLCASSFGWEVSTGELFFGEGSRLTVL.

This clone was detected only a few times. This rearrangement joins TRBV29-1 to TRBJ2-5, with TRBD1 matching 12 bases. The CDR3 runs 15 residues. The trim removed 3 bases at V and 3 bases at J, leaving 5 bases unmatched. Looked up from germline, CDR1 is SQVTM and CDR2 is ANQGSEA. The CDR3 nucleotides read TGCAGCGTTGAGGGGACAGGGGGCTGGGAAGAGACCCAGTACTTC. It translates to CSVEGTGGWEETQYF.

A few counts support this clone. The CDR3 spells CASSEWGLETQYF. CDR3 sequence (DNA): TGTGCCAGCTCTGAATGGGGGTTGGAGACCCAGTACTTC. The rearrangement links TRBV2 to TRBJ2-5; the D call may be TRBD1 or TRBD2 (5 bases each). Trimming removed 8 bases at V and 5 bases at J, with 15 bases between. Per the germline V gene, CDR1 is SNHLY and CDR2 is FYNNEI. The CDR3 spans 13 residues.

The chain uses TRBV7-9 and TRBJ2-3; D is unclear. CDR3 length: 13 amino acids. Germline CDR1 SEHNR, CDR2 FQNEAQ (reference sequence). With 8 bases removed from V and 2 bases from J, the gap between germline ends came to 11 bases. CDR3 sequence reads: CASWWEHTDTQYF. CDR3 coding DNA: TGTGCCAGCTGGTGGGAACACACAGATACGCAGTATTTT.

The chain is built from TRBV9 and TRBJ2-1; 9 bases agree with TRBD2. The CDR3 runs to 16 residues. V lost 0 bases to trimming and J lost 10 bases; unmatched junction nucleotides: 11. Germline CDR1 and CDR2: SGDLS and YYNGEE. CDR3 amino acids: CASSVESLGGRAEQFF. The CDR3 nucleotides read TGTGCCAGCAGCGTAGAGTCTTTGGGCGGGAGGGCCGAGCAGTTCTTC.